The sample holds many counts of the clone carrying this T cell receptor (beta chain). The target antigen is unknown. With 10-nucleotide random UMIs, 5'RACE was used to make the cDNA. TCRdb ran MiXCR on the 5' RACE reads and lists one entry per CDR3 protein. The sample consists of around 130,000 distinct CDR3 sequences, approximately 3.2% of them appearing once. The data belong to a study of neurological immune-mediated disorders. Study background: There were roughly 35 multiple sclerosis patients. Of these, approximately 30 had relapsing-remitting MS and 3 had secondary progressive MS.

The CDR3 length is 14 residues. Germline V lookup: CDR1 SGHTA, CDR2 FQGNSA. Unmatched junction bases numbered 1, after V lost 3 bases and J lost 5 bases. Points from the study as a whole: One related-CDR3 cluster, found by phylogenetic grouping, held repertoires of 18 of 34 multiple sclerosis patients and is a possible signature.

This receptor was obtained from a woman aged 25 to 39 with multiple sclerosis. The sequenced material came from PBMCs. V and J are TRBV7-2 and TRBJ2-1; 10 nucleotides align to TRBD2. Here the CDR3 DNA reads TGTGCCAGCAGCTTTCTAGCGGGGGACAATGAGCAGTTCTTC. Its protein product is CASSFLAGDNEQFF.